These T cell receptor beta chains were read from a single sample in a study of cytomegalovirus exposure and HLA in healthy donors. The assay was immunoSEQ multiplex PCR, and TCRdb's table has in-frame clones only and misses some. The sample has 100,000 to 120,000 clones; approximately 80% are singletons. Sequenced material: PBMCs. The receptor set was obtained from a young man in good health and CMV-seronegative. Both conserved end residues are part of each CDR3. The D gene is left open where the match is weak. Only some rows state a clone size, as once, few, many or a class for expanded clones.

j_call d_call v_call clone_size cdr3_aa cdr3_nt
TRBJ1-2 - TRBV28 - CASSSPGGNYGYTF TGTGCCAGCAGTTCACCGGGTGGAAACTATGGCTACACCTTC
TRBJ1-1 - TRBV19 few CASRQGWEVSEAFF TGTGCCAGTAGACAGGGTTGGGAAGTGTCTGAAGCTTTCTTT
TRBJ1-1 - TRBV5-6 - CASSYLQMNTEAFF TGTGCCAGCAGCTATCTTCAGATGAACACTGAAGCTTTCTTT
TRBJ2-2 TRBD2 TRBV9 few CASSASGTSHTGELFF TGTGCCAGCAGCGCTTCCGGGACTAGTCATACCGGGGAGCTGTTTTTT
TRBJ1-1 - TRBV7-6 - CASSSDLTLNTEAFF TGTGCCAGCAGCTCAGATCTTACCTTGAACACTGAAGCTTTCTTT
TRBJ2-7 - TRBV2 - CASRLAYEQYF TGTGCCAGCAGACTAGCCTACGAGCAGTACTTC
TRBJ2-1 TRBD2 TRBV15 - CATSIRGLAGGPSYNEQFF TGTGCCACCAGCATTAGAGGACTAGCAGGAGGCCCGTCCTACAATGAGCAGTTCTTC
TRBJ1-4 - TRBV10-3 - CAISGSWQEGEKLFF TGTGCCATCAGTGGCAGTTGGCAGGAAGGCGAAAAACTGTTTTTT
TRBJ1-3 TRBD1 TRBV10-3 - CAISTGTGGTSGNTIYF TGTGCCATCAGCACCGGGACAGGGGGTACCTCTGGAAACACCATATATTTT
TRBJ1-2 - TRBV9 - CASSAGGGANGYTF TGTGCCAGCAGCGCTGGGGGAGGGGCGAATGGCTACACCTTC
TRBJ1-6 TRBD1 TRBV6-1 - CASIEDGTVNSPLHF TGTGCCAGCATCGAGGACGGGACAGTAAATTCACCCCTCCACTTT
TRBJ2-7 TRBD2 TRBV15 - CATSRDGGTSLYEQYF TGTGCCACCAGCAGAGATGGCGGGACTAGCCTCTACGAGCAGTACTTC
TRBJ1-1 - TRBV9 few CASSVARGNTEAFF TGTGCCAGCAGCGTAGCCCGCGGGAACACTGAAGCTTTCTTT
TRBJ2-3 - TRBV18 - CASSPQQGTSTDTQYF TGTGCCAGCTCCCCTCAACAGGGAACTAGCACAGATACGCAGTATTTT
TRBJ1-2 TRBD1 TRBV5-1 - CASSLGQGTNYGYTF TGCGCCAGCAGCTTGGGACAGGGGACAAACTATGGCTACACCTTC
TRBJ1-2 TRBD1 TRBV5-4 - CASIKMVQGGAGYGYTF TGTGCCAGCATTAAGATGGTACAGGGGGGCGCCGGGTATGGCTACACCTTC
TRBJ2-5 TRBD1 TRBV7-9 - CASSLAYRTGKETQYF TGTGCCAGCAGCTTAGCCTACCGGACAGGGAAAGAGACCCAGTACTTC
TRBJ1-2 - TRBV19 - CASTSSPGGVYGYTF TGTGCCAGTACCTCCTCTCCGGGGGGCGTTTATGGCTACACCTTC
TRBJ2-1 - TRBV10-3 - CAISALAGMDEQFF TGTGCCATCAGTGCGTTAGCCGGGATGGATGAGCAGTTCTTC
TRBJ1-4 TRBD1 TRBV5-1 - CASRETGGRDEKLFF TGCGCCAGCAGAGAGACAGGGGGACGGGATGAAAAACTGTTTTTT
TRBJ2-5 - TRBV10-1 - CASSGQYQETQYF TGCGCCAGCAGTGGACAGTACCAAGAGACCCAGTACTTC
TRBJ2-7 TRBD1 TRBV7-9 once CASSLKSGTGRADEQYF TGTGCCAGCAGCTTGAAAAGTGGGACAGGAAGGGCCGACGAGCAGTACTTC
TRBJ2-3 - TRBV2 - CASSDSGAWEASDTQYF TGTGCCAGCAGTGATTCCGGGGCCTGGGAGGCATCAGATACGCAGTATTTT
TRBJ1-5 - TRBV30 once CAWSAGTTSNQPQHF TGTGCCTGGAGCGCCGGGACAACTAGCAATCAGCCCCAGCATTTT
TRBJ1-4 - TRBV18 - CASSPRGRQERNEKLFF TGTGCCAGCTCACCAAGGGGCAGACAGGAGCGTAATGAAAAACTGTTTTTT
TRBJ2-6 TRBD1 TRBV4-3 once CASSQDPGTGGYSGANVLTF TGCGCCAGCAGCCAAGATCCCGGGACAGGGGGTTACTCTGGGGCCAACGTCCTGACTTTC
TRBJ1-5 - TRBV4-3 - CASSQAVTIPNQPQHF TGCGCCAGCAGCCAAGCAGTCACGATCCCGAATCAGCCCCAGCATTTT
TRBJ1-3 TRBD1 TRBV2 few CASRTGTAASGNTIYF TGTGCCAGCAGGACCGGGACAGCCGCCTCTGGAAACACCATATATTTT
TRBJ2-7 TRBD1 TRBV6-6 - CASSYGQGIDYEQYF TGTGCCAGCAGTTACGGACAGGGGATTGACTACGAGCAGTACTTC
TRBJ1-2 - TRBV5-4 - CASSLAGRPYGYTF TGTGCCAGCAGCTTGGCGGGGAGACCCTATGGCTACACCTTC
TRBJ2-7 - TRBV10-1 - CASSERPTTYEQYF TGCGCCAGCAGTGAGCGACCGACAACCTACGAGCAGTACTTC
TRBJ2-5 TRBD1 TRBV7-8 few CASSSTGSRETQYF TGTGCCAGCAGCTCGACAGGGTCTCGGGAGACCCAGTACTTC
TRBJ2-5 TRBD2 TRBV29-1 - CSVTGGETQYF TGCAGCGTTACGGGAGGAGAGACCCAGTACTTC
TRBJ2-7 TRBD1 TRBV19 - CASSTAGTGSYEQYF TGTGCCAGTAGTACGGCCGGGACAGGGTCCTACGAGCAGTACTTC
TRBJ2-7 TRBD2 TRBV5-1 once CASSLAPSGGYEQYF TGCGCCAGCAGCTTGGCCCCTAGCGGTGGCTACGAGCAGTACTTC
TRBJ1-1 - TRBV5-1 few CASSLAGHRGTEAFF TGCGCCAGCAGCTTGGCGGGTCACCGTGGCACTGAAGCTTTCTTT
TRBJ1-2 TRBD1 TRBV5-4 - CASSRKGQFGYTF TGTGCCAGCAGCAGGAAGGGACAGTTTGGCTACACCTTC
TRBJ2-2 - TRBV7-8 - CASSLAFRRRVGTGELFF TGTGCCAGCAGCTTAGCGTTTCGCCGGAGGGTAGGCACCGGGGAGCTGTTTTTT
TRBJ2-3 TRBD2 TRBV29-1 - CSSIAGGRGDTQYF TGCAGCTCAATAGCGGGAGGCCGTGGAGATACGCAGTATTTT
TRBJ2-7 TRBD1 TRBV4-3 - CASSQDLPGTGYSYEQYF TGCGCCAGCAGCCAAGATCTTCCCGGGACAGGGTATTCCTACGAGCAGTACTTC
TRBJ1-2 TRBD1 TRBV28 - CASIPTGPNYGYTF TGTGCCAGCATCCCGACAGGGCCTAACTATGGCTACACCTTC
TRBJ1-6 - TRBV10-2 - CASSPGQLNSPLHF TGCGCCAGCAGCCCCGGACAGCTTAATTCACCCCTCCACTTT
TRBJ1-2 - TRBV30 - CASTRGSINFYGYTF TGTGCCTCCACCCGGGGGAGCATTAACTTCTATGGCTACACCTTC
TRBJ2-7 TRBD1 TRBV27 - CATGTGPGYEQYF TGTGCCACAGGGACAGGTCCGGGGTACGAGCAGTACTTC
TRBJ2-1 - TRBV7-9 - CASSSSEDNEQFF TGTGCCAGCAGCTCCTCGGAGGACAATGAGCAGTTCTTC
TRBJ1-2 TRBD1 TRBV18 - CASSPLTGEIYGYTF TGTGCCAGCTCACCACTGACAGGGGAGATCTATGGCTACACCTTC
TRBJ1-3 TRBD1 TRBV7-6 - CASSSRRGRGPGNTIYF TGTGCCAGCAGCTCCCGTAGAGGCAGGGGGCCAGGAAACACCATATATTTT
TRBJ1-1 - TRBV4-3 - CASSQVSVSGAEAFF TGCGCCAGCAGCCAAGTCAGTGTTTCGGGGGCTGAAGCTTTCTTT
TRBJ2-3 TRBD1 TRBV6-5 once CASSQGQGSTDTQYF TGTGCCAGCAGTCAGGGACAGGGAAGCACAGATACGCAGTATTTT
TRBJ1-6 TRBD1 TRBV9 - CASSVGKGQPNF TGTGCCAGCAGCGTAGGGAAGGGACAGCCCAACTTT
TRBJ2-2 TRBD2 TRBV7-9 once CASSRTSEAGELFF TGTGCCAGCAGCAGGACTAGCGAGGCCGGGGAGCTGTTTTTT
TRBJ2-1 TRBD1 TRBV6-5 - CASSYSGDRYNEQFF TGTGCCAGCAGTTACTCCGGGGACAGGTACAATGAGCAGTTCTTC
TRBJ1-2 TRBD1 TRBV5-4 - CASSLYRGQGGYTF TGTGCCAGCAGCTTGTACAGGGGGCAAGGGGGCTACACCTTC
TRBJ2-7 TRBD2 TRBV6-6 - CASNIVEGGPSSEQYF TGTGCCAGTAACATAGTCGAGGGAGGGCCCTCGAGCGAGCAGTACTTC